The present TCR beta chain was sequenced within a study of shared clonotypes between healthy human individuals. This CDR3 spans 14 amino acids. Trimming took 4 bases from V and 5 from J; bases not matched to a gene: 1. Germline V gene lookup returns CDR1 SGHTA and CDR2 FQGTGA. This clone was detected only a few times. CD4+ cells underwent separation, giving CD45RA+ naive and CD45RA-negative memory subsets. The method was immunoSEQ multiplex PCR; TCRdb's version includes in-frame clones alone and lacks a portion of them. The table has some 1,100,000 clones, 75% to 85% seen once. Sequencing was performed on memory CD4+ T cells from PBMCs. As to subset: CD45RA-negative fraction. The chain recombines TRBV7-3 with TRBJ2-7, with 14 bases aligning to TRBD2. The sequence was collected from a man younger than 30 in good health. Some clones in this sample may be carry-over from other donors' samples. The CDR3 nucleotides are TGTGCCAGCAGCTCGGGACTAGCGGGAGACGAGCAGTACTTC. Translating gives CASSSGLAGDEQYF. The full variable domain, its missing parts supplied by reference TRBV7-3 and TRBJ2-7, is GAGVSQTPSNKVTEKGKYVELRCDPISGHTALYWYRQSLGQGPEFLIYFQGTGAADDSGLPNDRFFAVRPEGSVSTLKIQRTERGDSAVYLCASSSGLAGDEQYFGPGTRLTVT.